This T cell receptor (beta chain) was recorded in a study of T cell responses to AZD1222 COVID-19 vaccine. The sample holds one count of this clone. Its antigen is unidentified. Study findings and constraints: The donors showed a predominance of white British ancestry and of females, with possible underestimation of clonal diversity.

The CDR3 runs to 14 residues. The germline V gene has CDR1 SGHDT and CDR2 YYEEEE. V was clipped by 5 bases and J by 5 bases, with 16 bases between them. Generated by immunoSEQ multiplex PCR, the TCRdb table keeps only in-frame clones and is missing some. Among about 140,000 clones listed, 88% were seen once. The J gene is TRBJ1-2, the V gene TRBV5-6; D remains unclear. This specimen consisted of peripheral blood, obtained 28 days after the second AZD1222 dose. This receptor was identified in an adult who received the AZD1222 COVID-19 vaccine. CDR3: CASRALGSMYGYTF. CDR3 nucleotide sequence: TGTGCCAGCAGGGCGCTAGGCAGTATGTATGGCTACACCTTC.